Here is one T cell receptor beta chain with its context. The CDR3 is 14 amino acids. Germline CDR1 and CDR2: SGHVS and FQNEAQ. V lost 4 bases to trimming and J lost 4 bases; unmatched junction nucleotides: 2. This sample is drawn from a study of blood T cell repertoires in COVID-19. Study information: Acute and convalescent COVID-19 samples came from the United States, Italy and Spain. The cDNA or gDNA used as material had been derived from T cells, B-cell-depleted T cells, or PBMCs.

Original handling: Reference gene primer amplification gave nucleated cell count estimates. Sequencing used immunoSEQ multiplex PCR; TCRdb keeps in-frame clones, though not all of them. V and J calls and clone size are given by that table; D and trimming were obtained from the DNA. The sample includes some 300,000 clones, roughly 90% of them seen just once. Cohort 3 donors counted as recovered after two negative PCRs, clearance, or resolved symptoms. Input material: PBMCs or T cells enriched from blood (not recorded which). The sequence came from a woman under 40 who had recovered from COVID-19. The rearrangement links TRBV7-8 to TRBJ2-5, with 11 bases matching TRBD2. CDR3 loop: CASSSGLAGETQYF. The CDR3 bases are TGTGCCAGCAGCTCAGGACTAGCGGGAGAGACCCAGTACTTC. The full variable domain, completed using reference TRBV7-8 and TRBJ2-5, is GAGVSQSPRYKVAKRGQDVALRCDPISGHVSLFWYQQALGQGPEFLTYFQNEAQLDKSGLPSDRFFAERPEGSVSTLKIQRTQQEDSAVYLCASSSGLAGETQYFGPGTRLLVL.